This passage covers 31 T cell receptor beta chains from one sample sequenced in a study of blood T cell repertoires in COVID-19. Using immunoSEQ multiplex PCR, the repertoire was profiled, and TCRdb retains in-frame clones only, with some absent. The sample holds around 250,000 clones, approximately 84% seen once. Sequenced sample: peripheral blood. The receptors were gathered from a human donor in a cohort sampled during active COVID-19.

This chain links TRBV7-9 with TRBJ2-7, with unresolved D. The V gene's germline CDR1 is SEHNR and CDR2 FQNEAQ (reference sequence). The V end was cut by 5 bases, the J end by 3 bases, with 8 bases between. The CDR3 sequence is 12 residues long. The CDR3 loop reads CASSLDNYEQYF. The CDR3 DNA follows: TGTGCCAGCAGCCTCGACAACTACGAGCAGTACTTC.

This clone was observed a few times. The V and J genes are TRBV6-5 and TRBJ1-1; no clear D. This CDR3 region has 13 residues. Germline V lookup: CDR1 MNHEY, CDR2 SVGAGI. Trimming took 6 bases from V and 5 from J, leaving 13 bases between them. The CDR3 loop reads CASSQREWTEAFF. The CDR3 region has the DNA TGTGCCAGCAGCCAAAGAGAGTGGACTGAAGCTTTCTTT.

The V and J genes are TRBV5-1 and TRBJ2-7, with 11 bases matching TRBD2. Looked up from germline, CDR1 is SGHRS and CDR2 is YFSETQ. The CDR3 totals 14 residues. Trimming took 8 bases from V and 3 from J; bases not matched to a gene: 7. CDR3 region: CASGSGRGFYEQYF. The CDR3 DNA is TGCGCCAGTGGTAGCGGGAGGGGTTTCTACGAGCAGTACTTC.

The CDR3 DNA reads TGTGCCAGCAGCCCCGCGACAGTGTTCTACGAGCAGTACTTC. It specifies CASSPATVFYEQYF. The chain carries TRBV7-8 and TRBJ2-7; possible D gene TRBD1, 5 bases. The CDR3 is 14 amino acids. V shed 5 bases and J shed 3 bases, with 14 bases lying between them. Germline lookup yields CDR1 SGHVS and CDR2 FQNEAQ.

This chain uses TRBV7-9 with TRBJ2-4, with 8 bases that match TRBD1. With V trimmed by 5 bases and J by 3 bases, 6 bases remained unmatched. Germline V gene sequence: CDR1 SEHNR, CDR2 FQNEAQ (reference sequence). This CDR3 is built from 15 residues. The DNA for the CDR3 is TGTGCCAGCAGCCCCTCGGGACAGGTCAAAAACATTCAGTACTTC. Translated, it gives CASSPSGQVKNIQYF.

This chain links TRBV5-5 with TRBJ2-5, with 14 nucleotides matching TRBD2. The CDR3 has 17 amino acids. Germline CDR1 and CDR2: SGHKS and YYEKEE (reference sequence). J was trimmed by 5 bases and V by 4 bases; bases with no gene match: 10. The CDR3 DNA reads as TGTGCCAGCAGCCCGACTAGCGGGAGGGCCCTTACTGAGACCCAGTACTTC. The encoded protein is CASSPTSGRALTETQYF.

This chain uses TRBV2 with TRBJ2-3; D is possibly TRBD1 (6 bases). There are 17 residues in the CDR3. Per germline, CDR1 SNHLY and CDR2 FYNNEI. With 9 bases removed from V and 3 bases from J, the gap between germline ends came to 25 bases. The DNA of the CDR3 is TGTGCCAGTGAGGGTAACCAATGGGCCCAGGGGACAGATACGCAGTATTTT. This sequence encodes CASEGNQWAQGTDTQYF.

This clone was seen a handful of times. The V and J genes are TRBV7-2 and TRBJ2-7; 7 bases are a match to TRBD2. Germline V gives CDR1 SGHTA, CDR2 FQGNSA. V lost 0 bases, J lost 1 base, and 6 bases stayed unmatched. This CDR3 has 16 amino acids. The CDR3 DNA follows: TGTGCCAGCAGCTTAGCGGGAGGGGCAGTTTCCTACGAGCAGTACTTC. The encoded protein is CASSLAGGAVSYEQYF.

The V and J genes are TRBV7-2 and TRBJ2-7, with D possibly TRBD2 on 6 matching bases. V was pared by 5 bases and J by 2 bases, with 16 bases between. The CDR3 is made up of 15 amino acids. Germline V gene lookup returns CDR1 SGHTA and CDR2 FQGNSA. The DNA of the CDR3 is TGTGCCAGCAGCCCCAATTTAGCGGTGACCTACGAGCAGTACTTC. This encodes CASSPNLAVTYEQYF.

The chain recombines TRBV7-9 with TRBJ2-3; 10 bases line up with TRBD2. V shed 5 bases and J 1 base; nucleotides not matched to a gene: 9. This CDR3 has 17 residues. CDR1 is SEHNR and CDR2 is FQNEAQ in the germline V gene (reference sequence). The CDR3: CASSPPLAGDRTDTQYF. The CDR3 nucleotides read TGTGCCAGCAGCCCGCCGCTAGCGGGGGACCGCACAGATACGCAGTATTTT.

The chain couples TRBV19 to TRBJ2-1; 7 nucleotides align to TRBD2. Germline CDR1 and CDR2: LNHDA and SQIVND (reference sequence). The CDR3 consists of 16 residues. Trimming removed 7 bases from V and 7 bases from J; junction bases left unmatched: 16. The CDR3 sequence is CASTFGLGGMGNEQFF. DNA of the CDR3: TGTGCCAGTACCTTTGGGCTCGGGGGGATGGGGAATGAGCAGTTCTTC. The variable domain in full, with the rest retrieved from reference TRBV19 and TRBJ2-1, is DGGITQSPKYLFRKEGQNVTLSCEQNLNHDAMYWYRQDPGQGLRLIYYSQIVNDFQKGDIAEGYSVSREKKESFPLTVTSAQKNPTAFYLCASTFGLGGMGNEQFFGPGTRLTVL.

This chain uses TRBV15 with TRBJ2-1; D call uncertain. V was pared by 0 bases and J by 8 bases, with 11 bases between. The length of the CDR3 is 14 residues. CDR1 LNHNV and CDR2 YYDKDF come from the germline V gene (reference sequence). The DNA for the CDR3 is TGTGCCACCAGCAGAGATTCCGTGGCGGATGAGCAGTTCTTC. Its translation is CATSRDSVADEQFF.

J is TRBJ1-5 and V is TRBV7-2; the match to TRBD1 covers 8 bases. The V and J ends lost 6 bases and 1 base, in that order; junction bases with no gene match: 5. The CDR3 is 15 amino acids. Germline-derived CDR1 and CDR2 are SGHTA and FQGNSA. CDR3: CASRQTGASNQPQHF. The CDR3 DNA reads TGTGCCAGCAGGCAGACAGGGGCAAGCAATCAGCCCCAGCATTTT.

This clone was seen only once. V is TRBV4-3 and J is TRBJ2-7, with D tentatively TRBD1 (5 bases). There are 13 residues in the CDR3. The V end was cut by 0 bases, the J end by 7 bases, with 10 bases between. Germline V lookup: CDR1 LGHNA, CDR2 YSLEER. The CDR3, as DNA: TGCGCCAGCAGCCAAGACAGGGTGGGGGAGCAGTACTTC. Residues: CASSQDRVGEQYF.

This chain connects TRBV5-6 to TRBJ2-7, with D possibly TRBD2 on 5 matching bases. Germline lookup yields CDR1 SGHDT and CDR2 YYEEEE. This CDR3 is 15 amino acids long. V was trimmed by 4 bases and J by 3 bases, leaving 17 bases between them. The CDR3 protein is CASSPVGLGSYEQYF. The CDR3 DNA follows: TGTGCCAGCAGCCCCGTTGGTTTAGGGAGCTACGAGCAGTACTTC.

This chain joins TRBV3-1 (or the pseudogene TRBV3-2) and TRBJ1-2; possibly TRBD1 for D (5 bases). Trimming left V 1 base short and J 4 bases short, with 10 bases between. The CDR3 covers 14 residues. Germline V gene data show CDR1 as LGHDT and CDR2 as YNNKEL (reference sequence). CDR3 sequence reads: CASSQVQGPYGYTF. The CDR3, as DNA: TGTGCCAGCAGCCAAGTTCAGGGCCCCTATGGCTACACCTTC.

The chain recombines TRBV7-2 with TRBJ2-3, with 8 positions matching TRBD1. After removal of 4 bases from V and 3 bases from J, the junction contained 6 bases not matched to a gene. This CDR3 is built from 15 residues. The germline V gene encodes CDR1 SGHTA and CDR2 FQGNSA. CDR3 sequence (DNA): TGTGCCAGCAGCTCAACAGGGGGATGGACAGATACGCAGTATTTT. It specifies CASSSTGGWTDTQYF.

V gene TRBV11-2 combines with J gene TRBJ2-2; 10 nucleotides align to TRBD1. CDR3 length: 14 amino acids. Germline V gene sequence: CDR1 SGHAT, CDR2 FQNNGV. V lost 5 bases, J lost 5 bases, and 2 bases stayed unmatched. CDR3 DNA sequence: TGTGCCAGCAGCCGACAGGGGGCAACCGGGGAGCTGTTTTTT. Its translation is CASSRQGATGELFF.

This chain connects TRBV4-2 to TRBJ1-6; TRBD1 matches 9 bases. The CDR3 has 16 amino acids. V was pared by 0 bases and J by 10 bases, with 7 bases of the junction left unmatched. Germline V gives CDR1 LGHNA, CDR2 YNFKEQ. In DNA form, the CDR3 reads TGTGCCAGCAGCCAAGACCAGACAGGGGGAAGGTCACCCCTCCACTTT. Translation gives CASSQDQTGGRSPLHF.

There are a few counts of this clone. The rearrangement joins TRBV6-6 to TRBJ2-3; TRBD1 agrees at 7 bases. The CDR3 is 13 amino acids. CDR1 is MNHNY, CDR2 SVGAGI, per germline (reference sequence). The V segment lost 6 bases and the J segment 4 bases; nucleotides outside the gene matches: 4. CDR3 sequence: CASSQQGSDTQYF. The CDR3 DNA reads TGTGCCAGCAGCCAACAGGGGTCAGATACGCAGTATTTT.

The V gene is TRBV24-1, the J gene TRBJ1-2; D call uncertain. There are 15 residues in the CDR3. V shed 2 bases and J shed 0 bases, with 9 bases lying between them. In germline, CDR1 is KGHDR, CDR2 SFDVKD. CDR3 sequence (DNA): TGTGCCACCAGTGATTCCCGACACCCTAACTATGGCTACACCTTC. The encoded protein is CATSDSRHPNYGYTF.

This clone was counted a few times. The V gene is TRBV6-4, the J gene TRBJ1-2; 7 positions match TRBD1. V was clipped by 0 bases and J by 7 bases; unmatched bases: 5. This CDR3 has 14 amino acids. Germline loops: CDR1 MRHNA, CDR2 SNTAGT. As DNA, the CDR3 is TGTGCCAGCAGTGACTCAATAGGGGGCTCTGGCTACACCTTC. Protein: CASSDSIGGSGYTF.

The rearrangement uses TRBV20-1 and TRBJ2-3; TRBD2 agrees at 9 bases. The CDR3 length is 14 residues. Germline V gives CDR1 DFQATT, CDR2 SNEGSKA (reference sequence). V lost 3 bases and J lost 4; bases outside the gene matches: 5. In nucleotides, the CDR3 is TGCAGTGCTAGTAGCGGGAGTTCGGCAGATACGCAGTATTTT. It encodes CSASSGSSADTQYF.

This chain links TRBV18 with TRBJ2-1; possibly TRBD2 for D (6 bases). The CDR3 runs to 16 residues. The germline CDR1 and CDR2 sequences are KGHSH and LQKENI. The V end lost 4 bases, the J end lost 4 bases, and 17 bases lay between the germline ends. In nucleotides, the CDR3 is TGTGCCAGCTCACTCCCGGGACTCAAATCATACAATGAGCAGTTCTTC. It encodes CASSLPGLKSYNEQFF. Variable domain in full (rest from reference TRBV18 and TRBJ2-1): NAGVMQNPRHLVRRRGQEARLRCSPMKGHSHVYWYRQLPEEGLKFMVYLQKENIIDESGMPKERFSAEFPKEGPSILRIQQVVRGDSAAYFCASSLPGLKSYNEQFFGPGTRLTVL.

The chain has TRBV6-5 and TRBJ1-1; 7 nucleotides line up with TRBD1. Germline V gene data show CDR1 as MNHEY and CDR2 as SVGAGI. The J segment lost 13 bases and the V segment lost 5 bases, leaving 10 bases of the junction unmatched. The CDR3 contains 12 residues. This CDR3 is CASSPGQVKGFF. CDR3 sequence (DNA): TGTGCCAGCAGTCCAGGACAGGTAAAAGGTTTCTTT.

CDR3 protein: CASSLGEITSTDTQYF. CDR3 nucleotide sequence: TGTGCCAGCAGCTTAGGCGAGATAACTAGCACAGATACGCAGTATTTT. The chain recombines TRBV7-2 with TRBJ2-3; D is uncertain. V was clipped by 1 base and J by 0 bases, with 11 bases between them. CDR1 is SGHTA, CDR2 FQGNSA, per germline. The length of the CDR3 is 16 residues.

The chain is built from TRBV19 and TRBJ1-5, with 9 bases matching TRBD1. The CDR3 has 18 residues. Germline CDR1 LNHDA, CDR2 SQIVND (reference sequence). V was pared by 2 bases and J by 0 bases, with 8 bases of the junction left unmatched. CDR3: CASSISGTGRISNQPQHF. In nucleotides, the CDR3 is TGTGCCAGTAGTATATCCGGGACAGGGCGTATTAGCAATCAGCCCCAGCATTTT.

The chain has TRBV2 and TRBJ1-2, with D perhaps matching TRBD1 (5 bases). Trimming shortened V by 7 bases and J by 8 bases, and 14 bases separated the two germline ends. The CDR3 runs to 12 residues. Germline CDR1 reads SNHLY; CDR2 reads FYNNEI. The CDR3 coding sequence is TGTGCCAGCAAAGCAAACAGGCAGGGCTACACCTTC. Amino acid sequence: CASKANRQGYTF.

The chain employs TRBV20-1 and TRBJ1-1; D not certain. Germline V lookup: CDR1 DFQATT, CDR2 SNEGSKA (reference sequence). The CDR3 extends over 11 amino acids. The CDR3 DNA is TGCAGCGGTCTTGCGGTCACTGAAGCTTTCTTT. Residues: CSGLAVTEAFF.

The chain has TRBV19 and TRBJ1-5; 8 positions agree with TRBD1. The germline V gene encodes CDR1 LNHDA and CDR2 SQIVND (reference sequence). The CDR3 length is 13 residues. J gave up 3 bases and V 11 bases, and 6 bases lay outside the gene matches. The CDR3 coding sequence is TGTGCCGGCTCGACAGGGGTCAATCAGCCCCAGCATTTT. It is translated as CAGSTGVNQPQHF.

This clone was recorded once. The chain joins TRBV7-2 to TRBJ2-2, with 9 positions matching TRBD2. The CDR3 runs 17 residues. The J segment lost 2 bases and the V segment lost 1 base, leaving 5 bases of the junction unmatched. Looked up from germline, CDR1 is SGHTA and CDR2 is FQGNSA. Here the CDR3 DNA reads TGTGCCAGCAGCTTAGTTAGCGGGGGAGCCAACACCGGGGAGCTGTTTTTT. Its translation: CASSLVSGGANTGELFF.